Below are 21 T cell receptor beta chains sequenced from a single sample in a study of OX40 agonist ivuxolimab in advanced cancers. This table comes from immunoSEQ multiplex PCR, and its TCRdb copy is limited to in-frame clones, with some not included. The sample yields tens of thousands of clones, roughly 86% seen once. The sequences come from CD4+ or CD8+ T cells sorted from blood, collected in a trial of the OX40 agonist ivuxolimab. The receptor set was obtained from an adult with an advanced solid tumor such as melanoma, head and neck, liver or kidney cancer.

A word on this clone: Other DNA sequences in this specimen translate into the identical CDR3. This sequence joins TRBV18 and TRBJ1-1, with D unclear. This CDR3 has 14 amino acids. CDR1 and CDR2 (germline): KGHSH, LQKENI. V was shortened by 2 bases and J by 5 bases, with 12 bases between the two germline ends. In DNA, the CDR3 is TGTGCCAGCTCACCAATCTCAGGAAGAACTGAAGCTTTCTTT. This encodes CASSPISGRTEAFF.

The CDR3 DNA reads as TGTGCCAGCACCCCGCGTCAGCGTACCTACGAGCAGTACTTC. Its translation is CASTPRQRTYEQYF. The gene calls are TRBV6-5 and TRBJ2-7; unclear D gene. Trimming pared 7 bases from V and 2 bases from J, leaving 15 bases between. CDR1 MNHEY and CDR2 SVGAGI come from the germline V gene. The CDR3 consists of 14 residues.

The chain couples TRBV14 to TRBJ2-1; 8 nucleotides line up with TRBD1. CDR1 SGHDN and CDR2 FVKESK come from the germline V gene. With 3 bases clipped from V and 15 bases from J, the junction kept 7 bases outside the gene matches. This CDR3 spans 12 amino acids. The CDR3 nucleotides are TGTGCCAGCAGCCACGACAGGGGCAGGGTGTTCTTC. Translation: CASSHDRGRVFF.

In the case of this clone: A junction boundary mismatches the germline segment, possibly from a read error. The genes are TRBV6-1 and TRBJ2-5; no reliable D call. Germline loops: CDR1 MNHNS, CDR2 SASEGT. The CDR3 length is 10 residues. For the CDR3, the DNA is TGTGCCAGCAGAGAAGAGACCCAGTACTTC. It encodes CASREETQYF.

This clone was seen only once. The chain is built from TRBV10-2 and TRBJ2-3; TRBD2 might be the D (5 bases). Germline V lookup: CDR1 WSHSY, CDR2 SAAADI. The CDR3 runs to 14 residues. The V and J ends lost 2 bases and 0 bases respectively, with 6 bases between them. Here the CDR3 DNA reads TGCGCCAGCAGTGAGGGCGGGAGCACAGATACGCAGTATTTT. Translating it yields CASSEGGSTDTQYF.

The CDR3 reads CAISGPTYEQYF. The CDR3 DNA reads TGTGCCATCAGCGGGCCGACCTACGAGCAGTACTTC. The V gene is TRBV10-3, the J gene TRBJ2-7; D is ambiguous. Deletions cut 6 bases from V and 2 bases from J, with 8 bases between. Germline V gene sequence: CDR1 ENHRY, CDR2 SYGVKD. The CDR3 spans 12 residues.

A single count supports this clone. The rearrangement joins TRBV7-9 to TRBJ2-5; TRBD1 aligns across 7 bases. V trimming: 3 bases; J trimming: 5 bases; junction bases outside the gene matches: 9. The CDR3 has 15 amino acids. Germline CDR1 reads SEHNR; CDR2 reads FQNEAQ (reference sequence). CDR3 in DNA: TGTGCCAGCAGCTTGGGACAGAGCGACCGGGAGACCCAGTACTTC. This encodes CASSLGQSDRETQYF.

V and J are TRBV5-4 and TRBJ1-1; D gene ambiguous. The V gene's germline CDR1 is SGHNT and CDR2 YYREEE (reference sequence). CDR3 size: 16 residues. Between the trimmed V and J ends, which lost 0 bases and 0 bases, there was a span of 12 bases. The CDR3 nucleotides are TGTGCCAGCAGCTTGGGGAGAGGTCAAATGAACACTGAAGCTTTCTTT. It specifies CASSLGRGQMNTEAFF.

This chain uses TRBV4-1 with TRBJ1-1; 7 positions agree with TRBD1. Trimming removed 5 bases from V and 3 bases from J; junction bases left unmatched: 15. Germline CDR1 reads MGHRA; CDR2 reads YSYEKL. The CDR3 runs 17 residues. The CDR3 sequence is CASSIRQGVVVHTEAFF. The CDR3 DNA sequence: TGCGCCAGCAGCATCCGACAGGGAGTAGTAGTGCACACTGAAGCTTTCTTT.

This sequence joins TRBV2 and TRBJ2-5; 8 nucleotides line up with TRBD1. The CDR3 loop spans 15 amino acids. The germline gives CDR1 SNHLY, CDR2 FYNNEI. V lost 4 bases to trimming and J lost 7 bases; unmatched junction nucleotides: 11. The CDR3 nucleotides are TGTGCCAGCAGTGCAGACAGGGGAGGACACGGGACCCAGTACTTC. Translation gives CASSADRGGHGTQYF.

The rearrangement joins TRBV28 to TRBJ2-3, with D possibly being TRBD2 (5 bases). V lost 2 bases and J 5 bases, leaving 11 bases between the germline ends. CDR3 length equals 14 residues. The germline V gene has CDR1 MDHEN and CDR2 SYDVKM. CDR3 in DNA: TGTGCCAGCAGTTTAGCGGGCTCAGTAGATACGCAGTATTTT. Residues: CASSLAGSVDTQYF.

V is TRBV5-3 and J is TRBJ2-3, with 12 bases identical to TRBD2. TRBV5-3 falls under the ORF class, with uncertain function. The CDR3 runs 16 residues. After removal of 0 bases from V and 5 bases from J, the junction contained 4 bases not matched to a gene. In nucleotides, the CDR3 is TGTGCCAGAAGCTTGGACCCTAGCGGGAGGGGAGATACGCAGTATTTT. This translates into CARSLDPSGRGDTQYF.

The chain combines TRBV14 with TRBJ2-1; TRBD2 matches at 11 bases. V lost 3 bases to trimming and J lost 10 bases; unmatched junction nucleotides: 14. This CDR3 contains 17 residues. Germline assignment: CDR1 SGHDN and CDR2 FVKESK. The CDR3 coding sequence is TGTGCCAGCAGCCACCGAATGGCTAGCGGGAGGCCCCGGGAGCAGTTCTTC. Translating gives CASSHRMASGRPREQFF. Filled out from reference TRBV14 and TRBJ2-1, the complete variable domain reads EAGVTQFPSHSVIEKGQTVTLRCDPISGHDNLYWYRRVMGKEIKFLLHFVKESKQDESGMPNNRFLAERTGGTYSTLKVQPAELEDSGVYFCASSHRMASGRPREQFFGPGTRLTVL.

This rearrangement joins TRBV6-6 to TRBJ2-4; 8 bases map to TRBD1. Germline V lookup: CDR1 MNHNY, CDR2 SVGAGI (reference sequence). There are 15 residues in the CDR3. After removal of 6 bases from V and 1 base from J, the junction contained 5 bases not matched to a gene. The CDR3, as DNA: TGTGCCAGCAGCCCAGGGGGCTTGGCCAAAAACATTCAGTACTTC. This encodes CASSPGGLAKNIQYF.

The chain combines TRBV7-9 with TRBJ1-1; no reliable D call. Trimming removed 4 bases from V and 1 base from J, with 10 bases in between. In germline, CDR1 is SEHNR, CDR2 FQNEAQ (reference sequence). There are 14 residues in the CDR3. The CDR3 here is CASSSPFTNTEAFF. CDR3 coding DNA: TGTGCCAGCAGCTCCCCCTTCACGAACACTGAAGCTTTCTTT. Variable domain in full (rest from reference TRBV7-9 and TRBJ1-1): DTGVSQNPRHKITKRGQNVTFRCDPISEHNRLYWYRQTLGQGPEFLTYFQNEAQLEKSRLLSDRFSAERPKGSFSTLEIQRTEQGDSAMYLCASSSPFTNTEAFFGQGTRLTVV.

On this clone itself: The sample contains more than one DNA sequence encoding this CDR3. This chain links TRBV7-9 with TRBJ1-2, with unresolved D. Per the germline V gene, CDR1 is SEHNR and CDR2 is FQNEAQ (reference sequence). Deletions cut 1 base from V and 4 bases from J, with 7 bases between. The CDR3 runs 13 residues. CDR3 DNA: TGTGCCAGCAGCTTAGGCACCCTCTATGGCTACACCTTC. This translates into CASSLGTLYGYTF.

The chain carries TRBV10-3 and TRBJ1-2, with 7 nucleotides matching TRBD1. The CDR3 covers 12 residues. V lost 2 bases, J lost 7 bases, and 1 base stayed unmatched. Per the germline V gene, CDR1 is ENHRY and CDR2 is SYGVKD. DNA for the CDR3: TGTGCCATCAGTGAGGACAGGGCTGGCTACACCTTC. This gives the protein CAISEDRAGYTF.

This clone was seen a single time. The rearrangement uses TRBV5-1 and TRBJ2-2; 7 bases line up with TRBD2. V was pared by 3 bases and J by 6 bases, with 8 bases of the junction left unmatched. The V gene's germline CDR1 is SGHRS and CDR2 YFSETQ. This CDR3 region has 15 residues. The CDR3 DNA sequence: TGCGCCAGCAGCTCCGCCCCCGCGGGGGCCGGGGAGCTGTTTTTT. Translated, it gives CASSSAPAGAGELFF.

The chain carries TRBV7-8 and TRBJ2-1, with D perhaps being TRBD1 or TRBD2 (5 bases each). V lost 5 bases and J 7 bases, leaving 21 bases between the germline ends. Germline V gene lookup returns CDR1 SGHVS and CDR2 FQNEAQ. The CDR3 is made up of 16 amino acids. The CDR3 region has the DNA TGTGCCAGCAGCGCCCGGGACCCCGACCTCGGGAATGAGCAGTTCTTC. Translation gives CASSARDPDLGNEQFF. The whole variable domain, remainder taken from reference TRBV7-8 and TRBJ2-1, is GAGVSQSPRYKVAKRGQDVALRCDPISGHVSLFWYQQALGQGPEFLTYFQNEAQLDKSGLPSDRFFAERPEGSVSTLKIQRTQQEDSAVYLCASSARDPDLGNEQFFGPGTRLTVL.

This chain joins TRBV7-2 and TRBJ2-2; D remains unclear. Germline CDR1 reads SGHTA; CDR2 reads FQGNSA. This CDR3 has 14 amino acids. V dropped 1 base and J dropped 3 bases, with 6 bases sitting between them. The CDR3 DNA follows: TGTGCCAGCAGCTTAGTAGGTGACACCGGGGAGCTGTTTTTT. Translation: CASSLVGDTGELFF.

The sample holds a few counts of this clone. V gene TRBV7-3 combines with J gene TRBJ2-5; D is tentatively TRBD1 or TRBD2 (5 bases each). The CDR3 totals 14 residues. Germline CDR1 reads SGHTA; CDR2 reads FQGTGA. The V end was cut by 2 bases, the J end by 1 base, with 8 bases between. The DNA of the CDR3 is TGTGCCAGCAGCTTACGGGGCTTCCAAGAGACCCAGTACTTC. Translation: CASSLRGFQETQYF.